The clone carrying this T cell receptor beta chain was counted once. The sample belongs to a study of control samples from healthy donors and cancer patients. Generated by immunoSEQ multiplex PCR, the TCRdb table keeps only in-frame clones and is missing some. The sample lists roughly 100,000 clones, 85% to 90% seen once, with 15% to 20% in the top ten. The clonotype originates from a man aged 55 to 70 with lung cancer. The sequencing input was PBMCs.

CDR3 residues: CALGRDPGANVLTF. The CDR3 nucleotides are TGTGCCCTCGGGAGGGACCCTGGGGCCAACGTCCTGACTTTC. This chain uses TRBV7-9 with TRBJ2-6; TRBD2 aligns across 8 bases. The CDR3 totals 14 residues. The trim removed 11 bases at V and 2 bases at J, leaving 5 bases unmatched. Germline assignment: CDR1 SEHNR and CDR2 FQNEAQ (reference sequence).